This is a list of T cell receptor beta chains from one sample in a study of T cell clusters in autoimmune cytopenias. Reanalyzing the multiplex PCR reads, TCRdb keeps one entry per CDR3 protein, without DNA. This sample carries 10,000 to 11,000 distinct CDR3 sequences, with under 40% going to the ten biggest clones. This sample was shared with a second study, whose subject was T cell repertoires in aging, cancer and after chemotherapy.

Source material: peripheral blood. The receptors derive from a human donor in good health. Each CDR3 is given with its conserved first and last residue. Where a row states a size, it is once, few, many or the class of an expanded clone; other rows omit it.

TRBV5-6	TRBJ1-6	16	NA	CASSPSQGGGQSPLHF
TRBV15	TRBJ2-2	17	NA	CATTYSLAGVRSGELFF
TRBV29-1	TRBJ1-1	15	NA	CSGTPGTGWGTEAFF
TRBV12-3/TRBV12-4	TRBJ2-3	17	NA	CASRGTSGKYYTDTQYF
TRBV7-6	TRBJ1-6	16	NA	CASSLKEGEGNSPLHF
TRBV20-1	TRBJ2-7	15	NA	CSARDRAGSSYEQYF
TRBV29-1	TRBJ1-1	15	NA	CSVVPGRSVGTEAFF
TRBV5-4	TRBJ2-5	14	NA	CASSQTGGYETQYF
TRBV29-1	TRBJ2-3	14	medium-sized	CSVEDRSRTDTQYF
TRBV30	TRBJ1-1	15	NA	CAWTPGGRGHTEAFF
TRBV19	TRBJ2-7	13	NA	CASSIEPGYEQYF
TRBV27	TRBJ2-3	17	NA	CASSLIPSGSTWDTQYF
TRBV5-4	TRBJ1-2	17	NA	CASSAAGGMGEGYGYTF
TRBV5-4	TRBJ2-7	15	NA	CASSFGQGNPYEQYF
TRBV27	TRBJ1-3	15	NA	CASSLSVNSGNTIYF
TRBV11-2	TRBJ2-7	12	NA	CASSQTDYEQYF
TRBV30	TRBJ2-7	15	NA	CAWSSGTGLTYEQYF
TRBV30	TRBJ1-2	13	NA	CAWSPGQGYGYTF
TRBV5-5	TRBJ1-2	14	NA	CASSPGRANYGYTF
TRBV5-4	TRBJ1-2	13	NA	CASSSPGEDGYTF
TRBV6-5	TRBJ1-6	15	NA	CASSYRGDNNSPLHF
TRBV6-1	TRBJ2-1	16	NA	CASSENPGTSNNEQFF
TRBV19	TRBJ1-5	17	NA	CASSIALVRSSNQPQHF
TRBV5-5	TRBJ1-4	15	NA	CASSFFSGGNEKLFF
TRBV10-3	TRBJ1-4	13	NA	CAISEASEEKLFF
TRBV30	TRBJ2-7	13	NA	CAWSWDSPYEQYF
TRBV15	TRBJ1-6	16	NA	CATSRASGTGFSPLHF
TRBV5-6	TRBJ1-4	15	NA	CASSDGGTGSEKLFF
TRBV30	TRBJ1-5	14	NA	CAWSAGQINQPQHF
TRBV19	TRBJ1-2	17	NA	CASSTLIQTGTTYGYTF
TRBV15	TRBJ2-3	13	NA	CATSRSYTDTQYF
TRBV29-1	TRBJ2-1	13	medium-sized	CSASGSFVGEQFF
TRBV30	TRBJ2-7	12	NA	CAGGSTGVEQYF
TRBV6-1	TRBJ2-3	15	NA	CASRPSGGTRDTQYF
TRBV29-1	TRBJ2-1	15	NA	CSVPSPQSSYNEQFF
TRBV5-1	TRBJ2-7	15	NA	CASSSTSGRGYEQYF
TRBV18	TRBJ2-7	14	NA	CASSPGLAGNEQYF
TRBV12-3/TRBV12-4	TRBJ2-1	15	NA	CASSLDSRPWNEQFF
TRBV27	TRBJ2-5	16	NA	CASSLLGGRWGETQYF
TRBV5-4	TRBJ2-5	15	NA	CASSLGAGHQETQYF
TRBV6-1	TRBJ2-4	11	NA	CASSPQDIQYF
TRBV5-5	TRBJ2-7	15	NA	CASSLPGQALYEQYF
TRBV30	TRBJ2-2	13	medium-sized	CAWSGGGTGELFF
TRBV27	TRBJ1-1	12	NA	CASSSRFAEAFF
TRBV6-5	TRBJ1-4	17	NA	CASSYTTSWAPSVELFF
TRBV18	TRBJ1-1	14	NA	CASSPGQGNTEAFF
TRBV19	TRBJ1-6	12	NA	CASTGQNSPLHF
TRBV6-5	TRBJ2-7	14	large	CASSGQDLSYEQYF
TRBV6-5	TRBJ2-1	16	NA	CASSSRTSGGYNEQFF
TRBV19	TRBJ2-7	14	NA	CASSIDHRGRTEYF
TRBV7-6	TRBJ2-2	11	NA	CASDYRGELFF
TRBV27	TRBJ2-5	14	NA	CASRIQGGGKTQYF
TRBV5-5	TRBJ2-3	14	NA	CASSSRNTWDTQYF
TRBV15	TRBJ1-5	13	medium-sized	CATSREDGQPQHF